This T cell receptor (beta chain) was sequenced in a study of blood T cell repertoires in COVID-19. Germline V gene lookup returns CDR1 LGHNT and CDR2 FRNRAP. The V segment lost 5 bases and the J segment 0 bases; nucleotides outside the gene matches: 11. This CDR3 comprises 17 residues. The table came from immunoSEQ multiplex PCR; TCRdb's copy has only in-frame clones and leaves some out. This table holds approximately 250,000 clones, approximately 88% found once. This TCR came from a woman between 35 and 50 years old with acute COVID-19. Sequencing input: PBMCs or T cells enriched from blood (not recorded which). The chain uses TRBV12-5 and TRBJ1-2, with 8 bases lining up with TRBD1. Written as DNA, the CDR3 is TGTGCTAGTGGTACAGGGACAGGCGGAGGCTCTAACTATGGCTACACCTTC. Translated: CASGTGTGGGSNYGYTF.